Listed below are T cell receptor beta chains from one sample, sequenced in a study of cytomegalovirus exposure and HLA in healthy donors. Using immunoSEQ multiplex PCR, the repertoire was profiled, and TCRdb retains in-frame clones only, with some absent. The sample has tens of thousands of clones; 60% to 75% are singletons. The source material was PBMCs. These receptors were collected from a man aged 40-49 years in good health and CMV-seropositive. The CDR3 runs from the conserved cysteine through the conserved F or W. D genes are given only for firm matches. Clone size, where shown, is once, few, many, or a class for clones that have expanded.

TRBV11-3	TRBJ1-1	.	.	CASSLGAGAEKNTEAFF	TGTGCCAGCAGCTTAGGGGCAGGGGCCGAGAAGAACACTGAAGCTTTCTTT
TRBV25-1	TRBJ1-3	once	TRBD1	CASIGTAPSGNTIYF	TGTGCCAGCATAGGGACAGCTCCCTCTGGAAACACCATATATTTT
TRBV15	TRBJ1-6	.	.	CATSIGGAGVDSPLHF	TGTGCCACCAGCATAGGGGGGGCAGGGGTTGATTCACCCCTCCACTTT
TRBV5-1	TRBJ1-1	.	.	CASSLLSGGTEAFF	TGCGCCAGCAGCTTGCTCAGTGGAGGGACTGAAGCTTTCTTT
TRBV15	TRBJ1-2	.	.	CATSRDGGGAGYTF	TGTGCCACCAGCAGAGATGGCGGGGGTGCTGGCTACACCTTC
TRBV15	TRBJ2-3	.	TRBD1	CATSRRDRFTDTQYF	TGTGCCACCAGCAGAAGGGACAGATTCACAGATACGCAGTATTTT
TRBV30	TRBJ1-3	.	.	CAWSGGNTIYF	TGTGCCTGGAGCGGGGGAAACACCATATATTTT
TRBV5-1	TRBJ2-2	.	TRBD1	CASSFTGGVGELFF	TGCGCCAGCAGCTTTACAGGGGGCGTTGGGGAGCTGTTTTTT
TRBV18	TRBJ2-1	.	TRBD1	CASSRPGGAWDEQFF	TGTGCCAGCTCAAGACCAGGGGGCGCCTGGGATGAGCAGTTCTTC
TRBV27	TRBJ2-7	.	TRBD2	CASSEIAGGLSYEQYF	TGTGCCAGCAGTGAAATAGCGGGGGGGCTATCCTACGAGCAGTACTTC
TRBV5-6	TRBJ2-5	.	.	CASSIGGLYGGETQYF	TGTGCCAGCAGCATTGGCGGTCTTTATGGTGGAGAGACCCAGTACTTC
TRBV28	TRBJ2-7	.	.	CASSGLSMEYF	TGTGCCAGTTCCGGACTCTCAATGGAGTACTTC
TRBV6-5	TRBJ1-1	few	TRBD1	CASSQRTGGNTEAFF	TGTGCCAGCAGTCAGAGGACAGGGGGGAACACTGAAGCTTTCTTT
TRBV10-3	TRBJ2-7	.	.	CAIRGGTYEQYF	TGTGCCATCAGGGGAGGTACCTACGAGCAGTACTTC
TRBV11-2	TRBJ1-1	.	.	CASSLGLTSAEAFF	TGTGCCAGCAGCTTAGGCCTTACGAGTGCTGAAGCTTTCTTT
TRBV5-4	TRBJ2-7	few	.	CASSLIGLSEQYF	TGTGCCAGCAGCTTGATCGGACTCTCTGAGCAGTACTTC
TRBV6-5	TRBJ1-1	.	.	CASTPAPGRDEAFF	TGTGCCAGCACCCCCGCCCCAGGGCGGGATGAAGCTTTCTTT
TRBV4-1	TRBJ2-7	.	TRBD1	CASSPGQDSYEQYF	TGCGCCAGCAGCCCGGGACAGGACTCCTACGAGCAGTACTTC
TRBV6-5	TRBJ2-7	few	.	CASSDGIGIDEQYF	TGTGCCAGCAGTGACGGGATTGGTATCGACGAGCAGTACTTC
TRBV9	TRBJ2-7	.	.	CASSPRERFYEQYF	TGTGCCAGCAGCCCCCGGGAACGGTTTTACGAGCAGTACTTC
TRBV7-9	TRBJ2-1	.	.	CASSFSFNEQFF	TGTGCCAGCAGCTTTAGTTTCAATGAGCAGTTCTTC
TRBV13	TRBJ2-3	.	TRBD2	CASSFSWTSGPQSTDTQYF	TGTGCCAGCAGCTTTTCATGGACTAGCGGACCGCAGAGCACAGATACGCAGTATTTT
TRBV6-5	TRBJ1-2	.	.	CASNGRGNGYTF	TGTGCCAGCAATGGGCGGGGGAATGGCTACACCTTC
TRBV19	TRBJ2-3	few	TRBD1	CASSKLDRGRKSTDTQYF	TGTGCCAGTAGTAAATTGGACAGGGGGCGTAAGAGCACAGATACGCAGTATTTT
TRBV6-4	TRBJ2-3	.	TRBD2	CASSLLAGEDTQYF	TGTGCCAGCAGTCTACTAGCGGGGGAAGATACGCAGTATTTT